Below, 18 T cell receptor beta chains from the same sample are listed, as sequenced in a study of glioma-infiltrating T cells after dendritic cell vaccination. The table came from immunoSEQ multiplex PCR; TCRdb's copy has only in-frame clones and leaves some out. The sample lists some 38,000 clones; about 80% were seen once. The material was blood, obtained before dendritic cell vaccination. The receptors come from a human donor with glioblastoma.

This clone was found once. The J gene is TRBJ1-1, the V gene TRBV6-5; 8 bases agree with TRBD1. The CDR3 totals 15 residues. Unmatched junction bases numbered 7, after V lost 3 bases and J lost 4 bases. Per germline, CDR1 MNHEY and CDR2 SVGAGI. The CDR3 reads CASSYWTGSGTEAFF. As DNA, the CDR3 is TGTGCCAGCAGTTATTGGACAGGGTCTGGCACTGAAGCTTTCTTT.

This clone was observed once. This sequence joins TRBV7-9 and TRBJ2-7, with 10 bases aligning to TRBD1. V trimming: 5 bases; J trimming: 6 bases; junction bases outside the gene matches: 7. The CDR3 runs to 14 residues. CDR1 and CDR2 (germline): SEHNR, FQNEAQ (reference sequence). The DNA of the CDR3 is TGTGCCAGCAGCCCGGGACAGGGGCAGGGCGAGCAGTACTTC. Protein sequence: CASSPGQGQGEQYF. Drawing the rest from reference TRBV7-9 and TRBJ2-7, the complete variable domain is DTGVSQNPRHKITKRGQNVTFRCDPISEHNRLYWYRQTLGQGPEFLTYFQNEAQLEKSRLLSDRFSAERPKGSFSTLEIQRTEQGDSAMYLCASSPGQGQGEQYFGPGTRLTVT.

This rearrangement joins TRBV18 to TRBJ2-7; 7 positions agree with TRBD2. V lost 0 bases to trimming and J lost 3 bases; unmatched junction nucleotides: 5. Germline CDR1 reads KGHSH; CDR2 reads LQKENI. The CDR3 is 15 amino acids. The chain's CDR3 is CASSPPSGVNYEQYF. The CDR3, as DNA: TGTGCCAGCTCACCACCCAGCGGGGTAAACTACGAGCAGTACTTC.

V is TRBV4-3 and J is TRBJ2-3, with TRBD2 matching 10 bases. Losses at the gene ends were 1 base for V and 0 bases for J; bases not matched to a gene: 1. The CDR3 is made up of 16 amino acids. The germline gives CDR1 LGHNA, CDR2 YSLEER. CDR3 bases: TGCGCCAGCAGCCAAGGGACTAGCGGTAGCACAGATACGCAGTATTTT. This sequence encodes CASSQGTSGSTDTQYF.

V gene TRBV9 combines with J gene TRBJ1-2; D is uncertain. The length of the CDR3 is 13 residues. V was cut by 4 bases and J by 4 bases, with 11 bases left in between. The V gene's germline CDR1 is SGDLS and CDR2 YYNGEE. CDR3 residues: CASSPGVGYGYTF. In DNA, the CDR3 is TGTGCCAGCAGCCCCGGGGTAGGCTATGGCTACACCTTC.

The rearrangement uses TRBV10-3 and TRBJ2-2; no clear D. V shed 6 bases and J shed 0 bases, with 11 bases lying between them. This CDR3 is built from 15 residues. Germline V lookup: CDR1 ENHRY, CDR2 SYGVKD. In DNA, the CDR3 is TGTGCCATCAGCGGTTCCAATCCGAACACCGGGGAGCTGTTTTTT. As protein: CAISGSNPNTGELFF.

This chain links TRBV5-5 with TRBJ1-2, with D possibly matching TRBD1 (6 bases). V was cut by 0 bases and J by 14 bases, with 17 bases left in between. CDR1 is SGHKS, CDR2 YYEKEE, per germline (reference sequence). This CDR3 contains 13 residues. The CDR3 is CASSLALSGGNTF. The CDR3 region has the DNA TGTGCCAGCAGCTTGGCCCTTTCGGGGGGCAATACCTTC.

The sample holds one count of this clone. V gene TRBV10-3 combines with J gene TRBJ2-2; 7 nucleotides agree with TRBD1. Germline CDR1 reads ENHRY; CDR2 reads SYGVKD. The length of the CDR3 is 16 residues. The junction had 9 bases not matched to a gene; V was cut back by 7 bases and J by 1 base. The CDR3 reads CAITPTGNRNTGELFF. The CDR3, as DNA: TGTGCCATCACCCCGACAGGGAATCGGAACACCGGGGAGCTGTTTTTT.

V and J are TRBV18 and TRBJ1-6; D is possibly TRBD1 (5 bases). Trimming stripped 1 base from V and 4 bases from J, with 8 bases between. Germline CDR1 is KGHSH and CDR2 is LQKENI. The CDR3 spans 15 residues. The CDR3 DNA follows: TGTGCCAGCTCACCACTTACAGGTTATAATTCACCCCTCCACTTT. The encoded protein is CASSPLTGYNSPLHF.

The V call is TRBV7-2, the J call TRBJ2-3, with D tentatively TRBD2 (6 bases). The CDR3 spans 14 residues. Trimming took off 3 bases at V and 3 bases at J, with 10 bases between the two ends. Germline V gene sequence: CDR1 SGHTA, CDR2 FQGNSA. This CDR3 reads CASSLRRGTDTQYF. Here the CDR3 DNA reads TGTGCCAGCAGCTTGAGGCGGGGAACAGATACGCAGTATTTT.

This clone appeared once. CDR3 region: CASSQYRFTEAFF. The CDR3 bases are TGCGCCAGCAGCCAGTACAGATTCACTGAAGCTTTCTTT. The rearrangement joins TRBV4-3 to TRBJ1-1; D gene uncertain. V gave up 3 bases and J gave up 4 bases, with 9 bases separating them. CDR1 LGHNA and CDR2 YSLEER come from the germline V gene. CDR3 length: 13 amino acids.

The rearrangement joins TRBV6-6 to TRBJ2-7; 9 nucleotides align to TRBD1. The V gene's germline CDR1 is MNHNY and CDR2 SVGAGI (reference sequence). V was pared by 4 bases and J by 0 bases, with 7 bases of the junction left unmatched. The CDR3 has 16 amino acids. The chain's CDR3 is CASSSPNRGPSYEQYF. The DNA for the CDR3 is TGTGCCAGCAGTTCCCCGAACAGGGGGCCCTCCTACGAGCAGTACTTC.

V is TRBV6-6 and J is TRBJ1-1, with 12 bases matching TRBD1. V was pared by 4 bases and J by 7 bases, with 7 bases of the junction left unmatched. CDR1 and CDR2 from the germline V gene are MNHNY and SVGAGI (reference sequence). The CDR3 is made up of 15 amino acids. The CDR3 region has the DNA TGTGCCAGCAGTTCCCGGGACAGGGGGCTTAGTGAAGCTTTCTTT. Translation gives CASSSRDRGLSEAFF.

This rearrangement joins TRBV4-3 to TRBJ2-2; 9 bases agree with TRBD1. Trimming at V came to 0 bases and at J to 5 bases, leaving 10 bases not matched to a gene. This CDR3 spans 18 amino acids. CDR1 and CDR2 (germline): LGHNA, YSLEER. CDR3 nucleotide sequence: TGCGCCAGCAGCCAAGATCCCCGGACAGGGGTGTATACCGGGGAGCTGTTTTTT. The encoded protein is CASSQDPRTGVYTGELFF.

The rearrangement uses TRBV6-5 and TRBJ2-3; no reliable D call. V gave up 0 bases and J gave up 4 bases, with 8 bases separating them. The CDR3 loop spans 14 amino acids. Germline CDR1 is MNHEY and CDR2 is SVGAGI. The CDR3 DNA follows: TGTGCCAGCAGTTACTCGACTTTCCCAGATACGCAGTATTTT. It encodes CASSYSTFPDTQYF.

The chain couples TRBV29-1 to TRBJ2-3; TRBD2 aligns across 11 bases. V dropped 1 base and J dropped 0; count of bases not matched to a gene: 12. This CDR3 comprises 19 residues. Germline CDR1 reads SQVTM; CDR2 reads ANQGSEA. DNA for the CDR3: TGCAGCGTTGAAGGACTAGCGGGGTATGAGCGACCTAGCACAGATACGCAGTATTTT. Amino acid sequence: CSVEGLAGYERPSTDTQYF.

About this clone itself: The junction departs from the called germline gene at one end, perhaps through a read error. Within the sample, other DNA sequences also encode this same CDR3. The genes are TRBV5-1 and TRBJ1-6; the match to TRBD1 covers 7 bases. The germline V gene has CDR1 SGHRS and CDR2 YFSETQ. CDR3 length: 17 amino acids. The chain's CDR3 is CASSLVSTGSRNSPLHF. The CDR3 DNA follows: TGCGCCAGCAGCTTGGTGTCGACAGGGTCCCGAAATTCCCCCCTCCACTTT.

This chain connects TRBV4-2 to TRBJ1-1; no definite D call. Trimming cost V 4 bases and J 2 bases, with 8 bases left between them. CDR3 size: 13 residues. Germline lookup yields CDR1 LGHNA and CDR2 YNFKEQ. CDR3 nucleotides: TGTGCCAGCAGCCGCGGTGGAAACACTGAAGCTTTCTTT. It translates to CASSRGGNTEAFF.